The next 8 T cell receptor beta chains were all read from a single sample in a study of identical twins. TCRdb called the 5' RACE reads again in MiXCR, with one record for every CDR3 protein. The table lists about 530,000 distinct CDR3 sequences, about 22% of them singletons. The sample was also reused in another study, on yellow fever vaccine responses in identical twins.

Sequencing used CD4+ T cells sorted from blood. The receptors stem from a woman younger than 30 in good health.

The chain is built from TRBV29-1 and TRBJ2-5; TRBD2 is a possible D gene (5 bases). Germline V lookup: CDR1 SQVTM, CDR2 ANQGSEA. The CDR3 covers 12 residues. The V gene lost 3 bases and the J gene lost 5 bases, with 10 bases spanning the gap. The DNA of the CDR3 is TGCAGCGTTGATGGAGGTTCGGAGACCCAGTACTTC. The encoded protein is CSVDGGSETQYF.

CDR3 region: CASSLIRAGGSYEQYF. The CDR3 DNA follows: TGTGCCAGCAGCTTAATCCGGGCAGGGGGCTCGTACGAGCAGTACTTC. This rearrangement joins TRBV7-3 to TRBJ2-7, with 8 bases that match TRBD1. With 1 base clipped from V and 4 bases from J, the junction kept 9 bases outside the gene matches. CDR3 length: 16 amino acids. CDR1 is SGHTA, CDR2 FQGTGA, per germline.

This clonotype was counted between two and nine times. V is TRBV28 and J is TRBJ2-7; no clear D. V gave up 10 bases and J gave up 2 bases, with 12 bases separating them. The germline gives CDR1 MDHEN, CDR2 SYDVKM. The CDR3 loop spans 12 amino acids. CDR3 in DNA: TGTGCCACCTTGACAAGAACCTACGAGCAGTACTTC. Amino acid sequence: CATLTRTYEQYF.

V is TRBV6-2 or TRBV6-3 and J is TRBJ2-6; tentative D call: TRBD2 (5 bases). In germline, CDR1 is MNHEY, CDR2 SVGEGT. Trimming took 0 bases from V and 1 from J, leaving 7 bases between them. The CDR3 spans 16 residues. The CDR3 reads CASSYSRASGANVLTF. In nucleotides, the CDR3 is TGTGCCAGCAGTTACTCGCGGGCATCTGGGGCCAACGTCCTGACTTTC.

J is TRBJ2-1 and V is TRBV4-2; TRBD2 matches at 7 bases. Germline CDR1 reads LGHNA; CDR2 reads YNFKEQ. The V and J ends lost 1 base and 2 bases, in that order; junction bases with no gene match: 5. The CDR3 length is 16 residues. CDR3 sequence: CASSQGLADPYNEQFF. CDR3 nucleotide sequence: TGTGCCAGCAGCCAAGGGCTAGCGGACCCCTACAATGAGCAGTTCTTC.

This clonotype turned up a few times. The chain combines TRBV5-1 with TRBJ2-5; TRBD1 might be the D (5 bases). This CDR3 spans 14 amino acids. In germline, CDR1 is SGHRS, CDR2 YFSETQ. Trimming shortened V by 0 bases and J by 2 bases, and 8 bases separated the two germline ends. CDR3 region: CASSLVSGQETQYF. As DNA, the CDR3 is TGCGCCAGCAGCTTGGTTTCAGGGCAAGAGACCCAGTACTTC.

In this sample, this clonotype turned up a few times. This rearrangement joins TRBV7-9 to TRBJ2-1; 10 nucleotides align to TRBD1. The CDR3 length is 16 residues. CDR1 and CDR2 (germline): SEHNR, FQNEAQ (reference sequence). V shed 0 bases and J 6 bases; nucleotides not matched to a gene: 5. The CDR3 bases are TGTGCCAGCAGCTTAGCGAGGGGACAGGGGATCAATGAGCAGTTCTTC. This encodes CASSLARGQGINEQFF.

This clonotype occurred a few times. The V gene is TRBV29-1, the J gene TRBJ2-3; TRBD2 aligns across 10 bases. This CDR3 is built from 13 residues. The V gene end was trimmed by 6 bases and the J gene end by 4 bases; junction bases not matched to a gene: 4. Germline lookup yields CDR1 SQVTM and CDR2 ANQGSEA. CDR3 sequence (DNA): TGCAGCGTAAGCGGGAGGGCCTCAGATACGCAGTATTTT. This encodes CSVSGRASDTQYF.